This T cell receptor beta chain was found in a study of STAT5B mutations in CD4+ large granular lymphocyte leukemia. Study-level background: Among healthy controls, a particular HLA allele went with more CDR3 'QG' motifs.

Study-level points and caveats: No patients shared main leukemic clonotypes, though around 25% appeared at low frequency elsewhere. 8/27 top patient clones versus 2/35 control clones were TRBV06-family.

Control samples were healthy donors' buffy coats. About this clone itself: Antigen specificity is unknown.

Some clones are missing from TCRdb's copy, which holds only in-frame ones; the method was immunoSEQ multiplex PCR. Here the sample spans just over 40,000 clones, about four fifths being singletons. CDR3 size: 14 residues. The source material was CD4+ T cells from blood buffy coats. The TCR originated in a human donor in good health. This chain connects TRBV21-1 to TRBJ1-2; TRBD1 is the table's D call, not checked against the DNA. TRBV21-1 is listed as a pseudogene. The CDR3 DNA reads TGTGCCAGCAGCAAAGGTAGGACAGGGGACGGCTACACCTTC. This gives the protein CASSKGRTGDGYTF.